This T cell receptor (beta chain) stems from a study of OX40 agonist ivuxolimab in advanced cancers. Across the whole study: A history of anti-PD-1, anti-PD-L1 or anti-CTLA-4 therapy was acceptable, and approximately 41% had some.

Generated by immunoSEQ multiplex PCR, the TCRdb table keeps only in-frame clones and is missing some. Of roughly 61,000 clones listed, roughly 90% are singletons. CDR3 size: 16 residues. Per the germline V gene, CDR1 is SQVTM and CDR2 is ANQGSEA. V dropped 7 bases and J dropped 0; count of bases not matched to a gene: 9. The starting material was CD4+ or CD8+ T cells sorted from blood, obtained in a trial of the OX40 agonist ivuxolimab. This sequence was found in an adult with an advanced solid tumor such as melanoma, head and neck, liver or kidney cancer. This chain joins TRBV29-1 and TRBJ2-6, with 7 bases that match TRBD1. Here the CDR3 DNA reads TGCAGCGCAACCGGGACAGAGCACTCTGGGGCCAACGTCCTGACTTTC. It specifies CSATGTEHSGANVLTF.